Presented here are 20 T cell receptor beta chains from one specimen sequenced in a study of T cells after yellow fever vaccination. TCRdb re-analysed the 5' RACE reads in MiXCR, keeping a single row per CDR3 protein. There are some 120,000 distinct CDR3 sequences in the sample; under 9% occur only once, and less than 30% lies in the top ten. The sequenced sample was CD8+ T cells sorted from PBMCs, obtained 45 days after the yellow fever booster vaccination. The receptors here all came from a young man who received the YFV17D yellow fever vaccine.

This clonotype was counted many times. The chain couples TRBV15 to TRBJ2-7, with D perhaps matching TRBD1 or TRBD2 (5 bases each). This CDR3 contains 16 residues. Germline assignment: CDR1 LNHNV and CDR2 YYDKDF (reference sequence). Between the trimmed V and J ends, which lost 5 bases and 5 bases, there was a span of 22 bases. The CDR3 sequence is CATSFLDEAGTDEQYF. The CDR3 nucleotides read TGTGCCACCAGCTTCCTCGATGAGGCAGGGACCGACGAGCAGTACTTC.

This clonotype was counted between two and nine times. This rearrangement joins TRBV7-2 to TRBJ2-5, with 8 bases matching TRBD2. Trimming took 4 bases from V and 4 from J; bases not matched to a gene: 14. From germline, CDR1 is SGHTA and CDR2 FQGNSA. The CDR3 runs 17 residues. CDR3 protein: CASSSWGSAGVLETQYF. The CDR3 coding sequence is TGTGCCAGCAGCTCGTGGGGCTCAGCGGGAGTACTAGAGACCCAGTACTTC.

This clonotype was recorded many times. The rearrangement links TRBV5-1 to TRBJ2-1; D gene ambiguous. Trimming removed 4 bases from V and 5 bases from J, with 7 bases in between. The CDR3 has 12 amino acids. Per germline, CDR1 SGHRS and CDR2 YFSETQ. CDR3 in DNA: TGCGCCAGCAGCAAAAGAGACAATGAGCAGTTCTTC. This sequence encodes CASSKRDNEQFF.

The table lists this clonotype with many counts. The V and J genes are TRBV20-1 and TRBJ2-7; no firm D call. The CDR3 spans 13 residues. In germline, CDR1 is DFQATT, CDR2 SNEGSKA (reference sequence). V dropped 1 base and J dropped 1 base, with 8 bases sitting between them. The CDR3, as DNA: TGCAGTGCTAGAGGCGCAGGATCCTACGAGCAGTACTTC. Its protein is CSARGAGSYEQYF.

This clonotype was recorded at least ten times. The chain combines TRBV27 with TRBJ2-3; no definite D call. Trimming pared 1 base from V and 6 bases from J, leaving 17 bases between. Germline CDR1 reads MNHEY; CDR2 reads SMNVEV (reference sequence). The CDR3 totals 16 residues. CDR3 coding DNA: TGTGCCAGCAGTTTATATGGGTTGTCCGCCGAGGATACGCAGTATTTT. It codes for CASSLYGLSAEDTQYF.

Ten or more counts support this clonotype. This CDR3 reads CASSVAENEGEQYF. CDR3 sequence (DNA): TGTGCCAGCAGCGTAGCGGAAAACGAGGGGGAGCAGTACTTC. The chain combines TRBV9 with TRBJ2-7; D possibly uses TRBD1 or TRBD2 (5 bases each). Trimming removed 0 bases from V and 7 bases from J, with 14 bases in between. The CDR3 has 14 amino acids. Germline values: CDR1 SGDLS, CDR2 YYNGEE.

The chain combines TRBV25-1 with TRBJ2-7; tentative D call: TRBD2 (5 bases). From germline, CDR1 is MGHDK and CDR2 SYGVNS. This CDR3 contains 10 residues. V was clipped by 8 bases and J by 4 bases, with 6 bases between them. CDR3 nucleotides: TGTGCCAGCGGGAGATACGAGCAGTACTTC. This gives the protein CASGRYEQYF.

This clonotype appeared many times. This chain joins TRBV5-6 and TRBJ2-1, with D unclear. The germline V gene encodes CDR1 SGHDT and CDR2 YYEEEE. V lost 6 bases and J lost 8, with 12 bases in between. CDR3 size: 12 residues. CDR3 nucleotides: TGTGCCAGCAATGGCTTACTATATGAGCAGTTCTTC. Protein sequence: CASNGLLYEQFF.

This clonotype was detected only a few times. The chain is built from TRBV5-1 and TRBJ2-1; perhaps TRBD2 as D (6 bases). Germline V gene sequence: CDR1 SGHRS, CDR2 YFSETQ. The CDR3 length is 13 residues. V shed 3 bases and J shed 6 bases, with 10 bases lying between them. CDR3 loop: CASSSTGGNEQFF. CDR3 sequence (DNA): TGCGCCAGCAGCTCTACCGGGGGCAATGAGCAGTTCTTC.

The rearrangement joins TRBV4-2 to TRBJ2-3; 10 bases align to TRBD1. The germline V gene encodes CDR1 LGHNA and CDR2 YNFKEQ. With V trimmed by 5 bases and J by 6 bases, 11 bases remained unmatched. The CDR3 sequence is 16 residues long. For the CDR3, the DNA is TGTGCCAGCAGCGCCCTGGGACAGGGGATAGGGGATACGCAGTATTTT. This encodes CASSALGQGIGDTQYF.

Many counts were recorded for this clonotype. The chain joins TRBV28 to TRBJ2-7; a weak D match, TRBD2 (6 bases). This CDR3 has 16 amino acids. Germline loops: CDR1 MDHEN, CDR2 SYDVKM. The germline V and J ends were trimmed by 4 bases and 3 bases, with 19 bases remaining between them. The DNA of the CDR3 is TGTGCCAGCAGTTACGTCCCAGGGACTGGCAACTACGAGCAGTACTTC. Translation gives CASSYVPGTGNYEQYF.

The table lists this clonotype with a few counts. The genes are TRBV7-6 and TRBJ2-1; either TRBD1 or TRBD2 may fit D (6 bases each). CDR1 is SGHVS and CDR2 is FNYEAQ in the germline V gene. The CDR3 is 13 residues long. With 6 bases removed from V and 7 bases from J, the gap between germline ends came to 13 bases. CDR3 DNA: TGTGCCAGCAGGGGGGGCATCCCGAATGAGCAGTTCTTC. This translates into CASRGGIPNEQFF.

In this sample, this clonotype turned up many times. The chain couples TRBV4-3 to TRBJ2-7; TRBD1 is a possible D gene (7 bases). V lost 1 base and J lost 5, with 15 bases in between. CDR1 LGHNA and CDR2 YSLEER come from the germline V gene. The CDR3 consists of 15 residues. CDR3 in amino acids: CASSQVPAGQNEQYF. CDR3 bases: TGCGCCAGCAGCCAAGTGCCTGCGGGACAGAACGAGCAGTACTTC.

As to this clonotype: It may be a read error: a sequence one base away is much more abundant. This rearrangement joins TRBV7-2 to TRBJ2-7; a weak D match, TRBD1 (6 bases). The CDR3 has 15 residues. Deletions cut 8 bases from V and 1 base from J, with 18 bases between. Per the germline V gene, CDR1 is SGHTA and CDR2 is FQGNSA. The CDR3 DNA sequence: TGTGCCAGCTGCATTCCGGGACAATGGTCCTACGAGCAGTACTTC. Residues: CASCIPGQWSYEQYF.

In its sample, this clonotype was seen many times. This chain's CDR3 is CSARQDGQGGVEQYF. Written as DNA, the CDR3 is TGCAGTGCTAGGCAAGACGGACAGGGAGGCGTCGAGCAGTACTTC. The chain has TRBV20-1 and TRBJ2-7; the match to TRBD1 covers 8 bases. CDR1 and CDR2 (germline): DFQATT, SNEGSKA (reference sequence). The CDR3 runs to 15 residues. V was pared by 3 bases and J by 6 bases, with 13 bases of the junction left unmatched.

In this sample, this clonotype turned up many times. The gene calls are TRBV6-4 and TRBJ2-3, with a tentative D call TRBD2 (6 bases). V was clipped by 2 bases and J by 0 bases, with 6 bases between them. The CDR3 sequence is 14 residues long. Germline assignment: CDR1 MRHNA and CDR2 SNTAGT. Here the CDR3 DNA reads TGTGCCAGCAGTGACAGCGGGAGCACAGATACGCAGTATTTT. It yields the protein CASSDSGSTDTQYF.

This clonotype came up many times. The chain carries TRBV4-3 and TRBJ1-2; D remains unclear. The CDR3 has 13 amino acids. Germline lookup yields CDR1 LGHNA and CDR2 YSLEER. The V and J ends lost 1 base and 4 bases respectively, with 7 bases between them. The chain's CDR3 is CASSQGSGYGYTF. DNA for the CDR3: TGCGCCAGCAGCCAAGGTTCAGGCTATGGCTACACCTTC.

In this sample, this clonotype turned up many times. V and J are TRBV18 and TRBJ2-7; D may be TRBD2 (6 bases). The CDR3 is made up of 15 amino acids. Germline lookup yields CDR1 KGHSH and CDR2 LQKENI. Trimming cost V 3 bases and J 3 bases, with 15 bases left between them. The CDR3 loop reads CASSPSAGNFYEQYF. The CDR3 region has the DNA TGTGCCAGCTCACCTTCGGCGGGAAACTTCTACGAGCAGTACTTC.

Ten or more counts support this clonotype. The chain uses TRBV4-2 and TRBJ2-1; D possibly uses TRBD1 or TRBD2 (6 bases each). Germline V gene data show CDR1 as LGHNA and CDR2 as YNFKEQ. V dropped 6 bases and J dropped 1 base, with 16 bases sitting between them. The CDR3 has 16 amino acids. CDR3 nucleotides: TGTGCCAGCAGTCCCCATGGGGGGCAATCCTACAATGAGCAGTTCTTC. Residues: CASSPHGGQSYNEQFF.

This clonotype was observed a handful of times. The chain links TRBV6-2 or TRBV6-3 to TRBJ2-2, with TRBD2 matching over 9 bases. Trimming took 0 bases from V and 5 from J; bases not matched to a gene: 10. The germline CDR1 and CDR2 sequences are MNHEY and SVGEGT. The CDR3 contains 18 residues. CDR3 loop: CASSYSGSGSLRTGELFF. For the CDR3, the DNA is TGTGCCAGCAGTTACTCGGGTAGCGGGAGTCTTCGGACCGGGGAGCTGTTTTTT.